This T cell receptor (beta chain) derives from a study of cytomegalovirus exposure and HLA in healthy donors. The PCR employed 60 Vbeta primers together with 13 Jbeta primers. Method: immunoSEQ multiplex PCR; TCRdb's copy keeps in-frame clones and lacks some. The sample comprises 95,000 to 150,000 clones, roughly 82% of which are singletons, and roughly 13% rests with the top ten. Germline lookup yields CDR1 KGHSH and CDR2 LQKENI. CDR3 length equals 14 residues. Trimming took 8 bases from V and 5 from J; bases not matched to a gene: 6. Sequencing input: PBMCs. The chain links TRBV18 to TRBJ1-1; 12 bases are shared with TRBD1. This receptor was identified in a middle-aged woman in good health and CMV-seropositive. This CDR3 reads CASLRGQGATEAFF. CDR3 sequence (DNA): TGTGCCAGCCTCCGGGGACAGGGGGCAACTGAAGCTTTCTTT.